A selection of T cell receptor beta chains follows, all from one sample in a study of blood T cell repertoires in COVID-19. Generated by immunoSEQ multiplex PCR, the TCRdb table keeps only in-frame clones and is missing some. The sample consists of approximately 170,000 clones, 82% of them appearing once. The sample comprised peripheral blood. These receptors originate from a woman of 80 years or more with active or convalescent COVID-19. Both conserved end residues are part of each CDR3. A D gene is named only where the DNA matches it firmly. Clone size appears in some rows only: once, few, many, or a class for an expanded clone.

V	size	J	D	DNA	CDR3
TRBV5-1	.	TRBJ1-1	TRBD1	TGCGCCAGCACCCTGGACGGACAGGGCACTGAAGCTTTCTTT	CASTLDGQGTEAFF
TRBV27	.	TRBJ2-5	TRBD2	TGTGCCAGTTGGACTAGCGGGAGCCGTGAGACCCAGTACTTC	CASWTSGSRETQYF
TRBV9	.	TRBJ2-1	TRBD1	TGTGCCAGCAGCGTAGTTCGCGGGACAGGGGGCTACAATGAGCAGTTCTTC	CASSVVRGTGGYNEQFF
TRBV28	.	TRBJ1-3	.	TGTGCCAGCAGTTTAGGACACCCCTCTTCCGGAAACACCATATATTTT	CASSLGHPSSGNTIYF
TRBV18	.	TRBJ2-1	.	TGTGCCAGCTCACCTACGCAGGAGGATGAGCAGTTCTTC	CASSPTQEDEQFF
TRBV3-1/TRBV3-2	.	TRBJ2-2	.	TGTGCCAGCAGCCAAGCACAACTAGTCGGAACCGGGGAGCTGTTTTTT	CASSQAQLVGTGELFF
TRBV27	.	TRBJ1-5	.	TGTGCCAGCAGTTTATTGGCAGGGGATCGCGTCAATCAGCCCCAGCATTTT	CASSLLAGDRVNQPQHF
TRBV27	.	TRBJ2-1	TRBD2	TGTGCCAGCAGTTTGGCTAGCGGGCCCTACAATGAGCAGTTCTTC	CASSLASGPYNEQFF
TRBV5-1	.	TRBJ1-3	.	TGCGCCAGCAGCTTGGGGGCAGCCTCTGGAAACACCATATATTTT	CASSLGAASGNTIYF
TRBV23-1	.	TRBJ1-1	.	TGCGCCAGCAGTCAATCGACAGTGAAGAACACTGAAGCTTTCTTT	CASSQSTVKNTEAFF
TRBV5-1	.	TRBJ1-4	.	TGCGCCAGCCGCCCCGGGTCAGCAACTAATGAAAAACTGTTTTTT	CASRPGSATNEKLFF
TRBV3-1/TRBV3-2	.	TRBJ2-6	.	TGTGCCAGCAGCCCAACAGGGTCTGGGGCCAACGTCCTGACTTTC	CASSPTGSGANVLTF
TRBV7-3	few	TRBJ1-1	TRBD1	TGTGCCAGCAGCCCCAGACAGGGGGACACTGAAGCTTTCTTT	CASSPRQGDTEAFF
TRBV12-3/TRBV12-4	.	TRBJ2-7	.	TGTGCCAGCAGTTTGTCGGGGGGCAGCGAGCAGTACTTC	CASSLSGGSEQYF
TRBV5-1	.	TRBJ1-3	.	TGCGCCAGCAGCCCCCGACAGGTTCTCTCTGGAAACACCATATATTTT	CASSPRQVLSGNTIYF
TRBV7-6	.	TRBJ2-1	TRBD2	TGTGCCAGCAGCCCGTCTCGACTAGCGGGCCCCAATGAGCAGTTCTTC	CASSPSRLAGPNEQFF
TRBV30	.	TRBJ1-5	.	TGTGCCTGGAGTGTACGACTAGATCAGCCCCAGCATTTT	CAWSVRLDQPQHF
TRBV18	.	TRBJ1-1	.	TGTGCCAGCTCACCAGGCGGGCCAGAACTTGGCACTGAAGCTTTCTTT	CASSPGGPELGTEAFF
TRBV27	.	TRBJ1-1	TRBD1	TGTGCCAGCAGTTTACAGGCAGGGGGCTTGGGTGAAGCTTTCTTT	CASSLQAGGLGEAFF
TRBV19	few	TRBJ1-5	.	TGTGCCAGTAGTACCACAGGGTTAGAGCAGCCCCAGCATTTT	CASSTTGLEQPQHF
TRBV3-1/TRBV3-2	.	TRBJ1-2	TRBD1	TGTGCCAGCAGCCGGATCCGGGACAGCTTCCTCCTCTATGGCTACACCTTC	CASSRIRDSFLLYGYTF
TRBV11-1	.	TRBJ2-1	.	TGTGCCAGCAGTCTTACCTTAACGAGCTCCTACAATGAGCAGTTCTTC	CASSLTLTSSYNEQFF
TRBV7-3	.	TRBJ2-5	.	TGTGCCAGCAGCCCGCGACCGGGAGAGACCCAGTACTTC	CASSPRPGETQYF
TRBV4-1	.	TRBJ1-4	TRBD1	TGCGCCAGCAGCCAACATTGGACAGGTGCCAATGAAAAACTGTTTTTT	CASSQHWTGANEKLFF
TRBV6-5	.	TRBJ2-7	.	TGTGCCAGCAGTTACTCGCAGGAATCCTCCTACGAGCAGTACTTC	CASSYSQESSYEQYF
TRBV6-5	.	TRBJ1-1	.	TGTGCCAGCAGTTACTCGTCCGCAGTAACTGAAGCTTTCTTT	CASSYSSAVTEAFF
TRBV12-3/TRBV12-4	.	TRBJ1-1	.	TGTGCCAGCGGTAGACAGAACACTGAAGCTTTCTTT	CASGRQNTEAFF
TRBV5-4	.	TRBJ1-1	.	TGTGCCAGCAGCTTGGAACAGCCAATGAACACTGAAGCTTTCTTT	CASSLEQPMNTEAFF
TRBV5-1	.	TRBJ2-5	.	TGCGCCAGCAGCTTGGATTTCAGGGAAGAGACCCAGTACTTC	CASSLDFREETQYF
TRBV5-1	.	TRBJ2-7	.	TGCGCCAGCAGCTTCATCCAGGGCCCAACCTACGAGCAGTACTTC	CASSFIQGPTYEQYF
TRBV28	.	TRBJ2-7	.	TGTGCCAGCAGCCCCGGAGTCTCCTACGAGCAGTACTTC	CASSPGVSYEQYF
TRBV4-1	.	TRBJ1-2	.	TGCGCCAGCAGCCAGACGGGGACTTCTAACTATGGCTACACCTTC	CASSQTGTSNYGYTF
TRBV7-8	.	TRBJ1-5	.	TGTGCCAGCAGCCGATACGGGCAGCCCCAGCATTTT	CASSRYGQPQHF
TRBV10-3	few	TRBJ2-7	.	TGTGCCATCAGTGAAAGGGGCTACGAGCAGTACTTC	CAISERGYEQYF
TRBV5-1	.	TRBJ2-1	TRBD1	TGCGCCAGCAGCTTGGATGCAGGGGGCATCTATGAGCAGTTCTTC	CASSLDAGGIYEQFF
TRBV5-1	.	TRBJ1-1	.	TGCGCCAGCAGCTTGGGAGTCCAAGGAGTCACTGAAGCTTTCTTT	CASSLGVQGVTEAFF
TRBV10-3	.	TRBJ2-5	TRBD1	TGTGCCATCAGTGAGGGACAGGGGATGGGAGAGACCCAGTACTTC	CAISEGQGMGETQYF
TRBV10-3	.	TRBJ1-2	.	TGTGCCATCAGTGAGCGTTCAGGCATCTATGGCTACACCTTC	CAISERSGIYGYTF
TRBV19	.	TRBJ1-6	.	TGTGCCAGTAGTACAGGAGACTACTCACCCCTCCACTTT	CASSTGDYSPLHF
TRBV4-1	.	TRBJ2-1	.	TGCGCCAGCAGCCAAGATTTCCGCGGCCCAAGCTCCTACAATGAGCAGTTCTTC	CASSQDFRGPSSYNEQFF
TRBV11-2	once	TRBJ1-1	.	TGTGCCAGCAGCCCAGGGCAGGGTTGGTACACTGAAGCTTTCTTT	CASSPGQGWYTEAFF
TRBV6-1	.	TRBJ2-3	TRBD2	TGTGCCAGCAGAGCTAGCGGGAGTGGCACAGATACGCAGTATTTT	CASRASGSGTDTQYF
TRBV5-4	.	TRBJ1-1	TRBD1	TGTGCCAGCAGCTACCCGGGACAGGGACTGAACACTGAAGCTTTCTTT	CASSYPGQGLNTEAFF
TRBV7-9	.	TRBJ1-2	TRBD1	TGTGCCAGCAGCTTAGGTTCGCAGGGGGCTGGTGGCTACACCTTC	CASSLGSQGAGGYTF
TRBV27	.	TRBJ1-1	TRBD1	TGTGCCAGCAGCCGGCAGGGGGCTATGTACACTGAAGCTTTCTTT	CASSRQGAMYTEAFF
TRBV9	few	TRBJ2-3	TRBD2	TGTGCCAGCAGCGTATCCATTTCTAGCGGTTCCTGGACAGATACGCAGTATTTT	CASSVSISSGSWTDTQYF
TRBV28	.	TRBJ1-2	.	TGTGCCAGCAGACCCAACAGGATTAACTATGGCTACACCTTC	CASRPNRINYGYTF
TRBV2	.	TRBJ2-7	TRBD1	TGTGCCAGCAGCGTCCAACAGGGGGCGCCGGGGGAGCAGTACTTC	CASSVQQGAPGEQYF
TRBV2	.	TRBJ1-5	.	TGTGCCAGCAGACCCGGGTGGAGGGTATCCTCTAGCAATCAGCCCCAGCATTTT	CASRPGWRVSSSNQPQHF
TRBV6-5	few	TRBJ1-1	.	TGTGCCAGCACCATCGGAGGGGACAACACTGAAGCTTTCTTT	CASTIGGDNTEAFF
TRBV5-1	.	TRBJ2-1	.	TGCGCCAGCAGCTTCGACAGGGAGCAGTTCTTC	CASSFDREQFF
TRBV5-5	.	TRBJ2-3	.	TGTGCCAGCACCTACGTAGGGGCGATCACAGATACGCAGTATTTT	CASTYVGAITDTQYF
TRBV5-5	.	TRBJ2-3	TRBD2	TGTGCCAGCAGTCGTGATAGCGGGAAGCCCGATACGCAGTATTTT	CASSRDSGKPDTQYF